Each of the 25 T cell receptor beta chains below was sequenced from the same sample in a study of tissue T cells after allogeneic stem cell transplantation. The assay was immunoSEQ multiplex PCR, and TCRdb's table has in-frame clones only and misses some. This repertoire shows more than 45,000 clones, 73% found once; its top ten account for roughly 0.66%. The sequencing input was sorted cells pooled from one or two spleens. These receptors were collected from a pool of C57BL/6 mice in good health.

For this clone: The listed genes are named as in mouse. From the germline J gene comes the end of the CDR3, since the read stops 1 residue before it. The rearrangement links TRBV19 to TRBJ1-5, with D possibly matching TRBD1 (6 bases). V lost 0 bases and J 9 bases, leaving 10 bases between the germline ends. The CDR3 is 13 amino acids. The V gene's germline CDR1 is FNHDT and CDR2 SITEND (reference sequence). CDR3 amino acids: CASSIAGVGAPLF. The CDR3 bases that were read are TGTGCCAGCAGTATAGCAGGGGTGGGGGCTCCGCTT.

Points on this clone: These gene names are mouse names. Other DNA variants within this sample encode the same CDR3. CDR3 region: CAWSLGGNTEVFF. CDR3 DNA (partial): TGTGCCTGGAGTCTAGGGGGGAACACAGAAGTCTTC. This chain links TRBV31 with TRBJ1-1, with D perhaps TRBD1 (6 bases). The read terminates 1 residue ahead of where the CDR3 ends, so the germline J gene completes it. Germline CDR1 is GKSSPN and CDR2 is SITVG. V lost 0 bases, J lost 1 base, and 6 bases lay in between. CDR3 length: 13 residues.

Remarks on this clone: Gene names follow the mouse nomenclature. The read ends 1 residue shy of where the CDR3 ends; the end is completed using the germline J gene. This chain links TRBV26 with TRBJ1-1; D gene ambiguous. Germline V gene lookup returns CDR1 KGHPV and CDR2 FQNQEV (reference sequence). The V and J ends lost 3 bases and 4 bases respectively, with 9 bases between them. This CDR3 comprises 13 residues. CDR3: CASSLRQFTEVFF. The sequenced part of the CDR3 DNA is TGTGCCAGCAGTCTTCGCCAGTTCACAGAAGTCTTC.

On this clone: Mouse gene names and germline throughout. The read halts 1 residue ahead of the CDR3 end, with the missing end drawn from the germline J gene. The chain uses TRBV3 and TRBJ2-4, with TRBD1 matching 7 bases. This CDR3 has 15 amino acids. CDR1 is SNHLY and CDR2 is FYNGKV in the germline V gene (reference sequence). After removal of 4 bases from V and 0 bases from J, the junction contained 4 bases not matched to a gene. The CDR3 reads CASSWGTASQNTLYF. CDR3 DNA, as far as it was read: TGTGCCAGCAGCTGGGGGACAGCTAGTCAAAACACCTTGTAC. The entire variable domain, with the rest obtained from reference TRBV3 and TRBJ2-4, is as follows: GPKVLQIPSHQIIDMGQMVTLNCDPVSNHLYFYWYKQILGQQMEFLVNFYNGKVMEKSKLFKDQFSVERPDGSYFTLKIQPTALEDSAVYFCASSWGTASQNTLYFGAGTRLSVL.

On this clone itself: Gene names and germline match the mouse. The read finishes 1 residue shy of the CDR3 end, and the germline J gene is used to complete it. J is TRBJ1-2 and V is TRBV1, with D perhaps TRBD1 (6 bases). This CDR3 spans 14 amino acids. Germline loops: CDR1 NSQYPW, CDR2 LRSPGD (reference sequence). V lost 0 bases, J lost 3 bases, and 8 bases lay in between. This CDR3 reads CTCSAEGADSDYTF. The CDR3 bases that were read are TGCACCTGCAGTGCAGAGGGGGCGGACTCCGACTACACC.

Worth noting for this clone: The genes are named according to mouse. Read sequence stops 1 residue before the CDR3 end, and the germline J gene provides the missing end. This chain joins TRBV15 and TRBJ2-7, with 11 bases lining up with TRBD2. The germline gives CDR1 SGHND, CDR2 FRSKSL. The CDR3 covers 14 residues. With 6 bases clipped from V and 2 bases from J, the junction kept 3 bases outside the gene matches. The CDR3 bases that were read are TGTGCCAGCAGGAACTGGGGGGGCGCCTATGAACAGTAC. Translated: CASRNWGGAYEQY. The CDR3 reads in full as CASRNWGGAYEQYF.

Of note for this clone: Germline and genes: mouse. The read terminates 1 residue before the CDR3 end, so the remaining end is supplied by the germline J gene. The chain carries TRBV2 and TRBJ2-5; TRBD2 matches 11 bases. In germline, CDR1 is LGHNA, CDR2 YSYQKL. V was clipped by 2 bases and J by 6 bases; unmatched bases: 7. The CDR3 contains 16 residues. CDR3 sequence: CASSQKLGGHEDTQYF. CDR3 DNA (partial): TGTGCCAGCAGCCAAAAACTGGGGGGGCATGAGGACACCCAGTAC.

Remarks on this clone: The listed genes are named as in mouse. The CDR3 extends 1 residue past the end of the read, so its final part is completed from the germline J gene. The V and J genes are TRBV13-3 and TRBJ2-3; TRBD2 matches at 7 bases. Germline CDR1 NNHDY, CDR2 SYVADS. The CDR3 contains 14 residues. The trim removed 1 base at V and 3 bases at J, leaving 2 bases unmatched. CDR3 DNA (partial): TGTGCCAGCAGTGATTTCTGGGGGGCAGAAACGCTGTAT. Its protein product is CASSDFWGAETLY. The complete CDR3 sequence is CASSDFWGAETLYF.

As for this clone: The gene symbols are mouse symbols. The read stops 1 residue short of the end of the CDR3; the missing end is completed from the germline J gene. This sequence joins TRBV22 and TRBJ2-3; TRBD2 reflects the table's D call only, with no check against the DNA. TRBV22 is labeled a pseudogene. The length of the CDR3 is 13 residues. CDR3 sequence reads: CASSSLSAETLYF. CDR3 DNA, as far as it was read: TGTGCCAGCAGCTCACTTAGTGCAGAAACGCTGTAT.

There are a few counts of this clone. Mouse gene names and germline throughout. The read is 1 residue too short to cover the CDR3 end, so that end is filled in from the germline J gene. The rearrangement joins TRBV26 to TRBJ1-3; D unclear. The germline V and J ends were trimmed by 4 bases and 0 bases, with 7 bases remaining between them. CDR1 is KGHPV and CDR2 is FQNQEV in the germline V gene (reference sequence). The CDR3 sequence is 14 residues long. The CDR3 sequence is CASSPRASGNTLYF. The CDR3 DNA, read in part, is TGTGCCAGCAGTCCTCGGGCTTCTGGAAATACGCTCTAT.

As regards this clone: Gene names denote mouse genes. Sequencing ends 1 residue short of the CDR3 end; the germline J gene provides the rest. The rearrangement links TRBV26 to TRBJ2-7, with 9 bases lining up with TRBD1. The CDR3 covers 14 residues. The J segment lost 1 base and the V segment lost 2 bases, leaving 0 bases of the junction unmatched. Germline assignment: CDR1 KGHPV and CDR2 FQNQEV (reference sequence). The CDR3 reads CASSLGTGSYEQYF. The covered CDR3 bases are TGTGCCAGCAGTCTGGGGACAGGGTCCTATGAACAGTAC.

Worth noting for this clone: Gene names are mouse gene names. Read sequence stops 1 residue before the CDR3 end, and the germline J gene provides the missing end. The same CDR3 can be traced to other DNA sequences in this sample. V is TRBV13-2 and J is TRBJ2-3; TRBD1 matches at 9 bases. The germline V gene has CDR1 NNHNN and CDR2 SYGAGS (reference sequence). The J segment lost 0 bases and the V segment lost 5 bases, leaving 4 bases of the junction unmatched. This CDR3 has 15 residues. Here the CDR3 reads CASGGTGTSAETLYF. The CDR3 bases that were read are TGTGCCAGCGGGGGGACAGGGACTAGTGCAGAAACGCTGTAT.

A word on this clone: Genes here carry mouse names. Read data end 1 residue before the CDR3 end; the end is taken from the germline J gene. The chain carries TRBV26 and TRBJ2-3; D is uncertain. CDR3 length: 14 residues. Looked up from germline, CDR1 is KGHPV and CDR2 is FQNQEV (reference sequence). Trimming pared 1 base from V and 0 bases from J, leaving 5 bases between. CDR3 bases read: TGTGCCAGCAGTCTGTGGGTTAGTGCAGAAACGCTGTAT. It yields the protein CASSLWVSAETLY. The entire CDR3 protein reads CASSLWVSAETLYF.

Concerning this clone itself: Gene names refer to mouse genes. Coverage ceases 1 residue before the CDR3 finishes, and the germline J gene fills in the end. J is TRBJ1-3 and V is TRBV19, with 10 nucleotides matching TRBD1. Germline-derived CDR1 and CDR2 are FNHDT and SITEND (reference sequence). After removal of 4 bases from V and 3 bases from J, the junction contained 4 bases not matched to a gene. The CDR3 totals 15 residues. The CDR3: CASSGDRGGGNTLYF. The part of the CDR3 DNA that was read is TGTGCCAGCAGTGGGGACAGGGGAGGTGGAAATACGCTCTAT.

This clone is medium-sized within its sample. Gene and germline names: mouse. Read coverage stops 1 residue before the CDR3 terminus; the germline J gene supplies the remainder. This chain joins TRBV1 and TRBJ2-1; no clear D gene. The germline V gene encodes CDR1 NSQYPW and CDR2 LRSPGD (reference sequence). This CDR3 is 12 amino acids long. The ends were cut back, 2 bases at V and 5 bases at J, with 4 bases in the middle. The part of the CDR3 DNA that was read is TGCACCTGCAGTGCACCCGATGCTGAGCAGTTC. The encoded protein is CTCSAPDAEQF. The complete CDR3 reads CTCSAPDAEQFF.

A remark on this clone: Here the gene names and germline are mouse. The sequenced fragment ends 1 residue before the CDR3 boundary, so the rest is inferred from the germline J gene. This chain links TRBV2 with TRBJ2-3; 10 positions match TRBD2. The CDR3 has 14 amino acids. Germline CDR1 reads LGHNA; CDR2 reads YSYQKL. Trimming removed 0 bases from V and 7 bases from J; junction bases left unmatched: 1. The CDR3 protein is CASSQDWGGKTLYF. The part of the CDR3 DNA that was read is TGTGCCAGCAGCCAAGACTGGGGGGGCAAAACGCTGTAT.

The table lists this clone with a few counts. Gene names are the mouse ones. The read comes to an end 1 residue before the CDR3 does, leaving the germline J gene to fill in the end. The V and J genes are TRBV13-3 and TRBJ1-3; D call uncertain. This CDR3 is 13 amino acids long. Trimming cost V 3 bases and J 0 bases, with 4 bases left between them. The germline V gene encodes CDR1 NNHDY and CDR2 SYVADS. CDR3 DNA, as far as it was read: TGTGCCAGCAGTGGGGATTCTGGAAATACGCTCTAT. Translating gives CASSGDSGNTLY. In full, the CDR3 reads CASSGDSGNTLYF.

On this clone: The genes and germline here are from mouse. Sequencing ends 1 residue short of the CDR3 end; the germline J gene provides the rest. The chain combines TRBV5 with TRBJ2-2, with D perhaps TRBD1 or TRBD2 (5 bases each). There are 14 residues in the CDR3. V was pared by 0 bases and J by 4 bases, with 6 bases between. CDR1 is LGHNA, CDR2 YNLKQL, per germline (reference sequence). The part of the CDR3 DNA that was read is TGTGCCAGCAGCCAAGAGGGGCCCACCGGGCAGCTCTAC. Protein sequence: CASSQEGPTGQLY. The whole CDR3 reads CASSQEGPTGQLYF.

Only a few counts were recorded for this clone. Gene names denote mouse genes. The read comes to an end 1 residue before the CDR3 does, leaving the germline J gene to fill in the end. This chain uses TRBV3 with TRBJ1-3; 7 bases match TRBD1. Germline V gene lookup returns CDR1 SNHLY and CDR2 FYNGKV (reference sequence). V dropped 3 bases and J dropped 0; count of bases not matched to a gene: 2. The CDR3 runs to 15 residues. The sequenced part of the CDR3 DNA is TGTGCCAGCAGCTTGGGACAGAATTCTGGAAATACGCTCTAT. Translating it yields CASSLGQNSGNTLY. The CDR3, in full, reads CASSLGQNSGNTLYF. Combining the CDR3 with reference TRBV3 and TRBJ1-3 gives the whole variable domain GPKVLQIPSHQIIDMGQMVTLNCDPVSNHLYFYWYKQILGQQMEFLVNFYNGKVMEKSKLFKDQFSVERPDGSYFTLKIQPTALEDSAVYFCASSLGQNSGNTLYFGEGSRLIVV.

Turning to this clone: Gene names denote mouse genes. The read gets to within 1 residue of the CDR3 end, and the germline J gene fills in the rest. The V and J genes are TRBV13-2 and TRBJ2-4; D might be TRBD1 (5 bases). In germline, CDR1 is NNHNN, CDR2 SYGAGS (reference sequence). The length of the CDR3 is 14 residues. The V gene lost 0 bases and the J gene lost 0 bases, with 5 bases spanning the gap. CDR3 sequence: CASGDGQSQNTLYF. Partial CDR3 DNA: TGTGCCAGCGGTGATGGACAGAGTCAAAACACCTTGTAC.

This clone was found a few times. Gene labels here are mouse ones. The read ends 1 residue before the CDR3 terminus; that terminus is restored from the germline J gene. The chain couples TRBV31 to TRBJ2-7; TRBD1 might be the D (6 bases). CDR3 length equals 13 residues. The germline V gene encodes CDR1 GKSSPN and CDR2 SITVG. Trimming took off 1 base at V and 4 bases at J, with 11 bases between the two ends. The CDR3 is CAWSQGQQYEQYF. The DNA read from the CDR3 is TGTGCCTGGAGTCAGGGACAACAATATGAACAGTAC.

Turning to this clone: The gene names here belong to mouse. This chain's CDR3 is CASSLGTGNERLFF. Incomplete CDR3 DNA: TGTGCAAGCAGCCTAGGGACAGGGAACGAAAGATTATTT. V gene TRBV16 combines with J gene TRBJ1-4; 9 bases match TRBD1. The CDR3 extends 1 residue past the end of the read, so its final part is completed from the germline J gene. Germline lookup yields CDR1 SGHSA and CDR2 FRNQAP. The CDR3 runs to 14 residues. The V segment lost 5 bases and the J segment 5 bases; nucleotides outside the gene matches: 3.

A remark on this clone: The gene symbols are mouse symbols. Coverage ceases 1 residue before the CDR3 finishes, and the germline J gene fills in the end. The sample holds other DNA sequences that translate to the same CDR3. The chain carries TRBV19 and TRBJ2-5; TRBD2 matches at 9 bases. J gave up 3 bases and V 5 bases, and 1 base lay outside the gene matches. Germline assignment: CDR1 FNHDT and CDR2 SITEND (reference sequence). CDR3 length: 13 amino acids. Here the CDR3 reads CASRTGGQDTQYF. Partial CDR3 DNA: TGTGCCAGCAGGACTGGGGGACAAGACACCCAGTAC.

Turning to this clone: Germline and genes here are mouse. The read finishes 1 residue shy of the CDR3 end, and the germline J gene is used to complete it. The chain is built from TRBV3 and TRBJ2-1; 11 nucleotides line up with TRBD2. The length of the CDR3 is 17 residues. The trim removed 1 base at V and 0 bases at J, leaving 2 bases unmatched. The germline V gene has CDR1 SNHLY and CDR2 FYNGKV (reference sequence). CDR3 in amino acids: CASSLETGGGNYAEQFF. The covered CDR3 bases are TGTGCCAGCAGCTTAGAGACTGGGGGGGGTAACTATGCTGAGCAGTTC.

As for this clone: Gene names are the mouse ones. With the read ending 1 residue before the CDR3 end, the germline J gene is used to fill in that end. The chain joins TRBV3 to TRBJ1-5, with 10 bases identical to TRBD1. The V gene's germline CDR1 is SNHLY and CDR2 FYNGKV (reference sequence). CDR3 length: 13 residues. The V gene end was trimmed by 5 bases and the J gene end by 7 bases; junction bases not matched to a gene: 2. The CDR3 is CASSPDRGQAPLF. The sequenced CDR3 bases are TGTGCCAGCAGCCCGGACAGGGGGCAGGCTCCGCTT.